This T cell receptor beta chain was identified in a study of T cell responses to AZD1222 COVID-19 vaccine. Study conclusions and caveats: Seropositive at baseline were only six AZD1222 recipients.

Libraries were prepared by immunoSEQ multiplex PCR; TCRdb keeps only in-frame clonotypes and omits some of them. The sample has under 150,000 clones, around 87% seen once. A note on this clone: Its antigen is currently unknown.

Germline loops: CDR1 SGHTA, CDR2 FQGTGA. The CDR3 covers 15 residues. Trimming took 4 bases from V and 4 from J; bases not matched to a gene: 4. Sequenced material: peripheral blood, taken on day 0 of AZD1222 vaccination. The clonotype was recovered from an adult in good health. The chain has TRBV7-3 and TRBJ2-2; TRBD1 matches 9 bases. The CDR3 coding sequence is TGTGCCAGCAGCTCCGGGACAGGGCCCACCGGGGAGCTGTTTTTT. Its protein is CASSSGTGPTGELFF.